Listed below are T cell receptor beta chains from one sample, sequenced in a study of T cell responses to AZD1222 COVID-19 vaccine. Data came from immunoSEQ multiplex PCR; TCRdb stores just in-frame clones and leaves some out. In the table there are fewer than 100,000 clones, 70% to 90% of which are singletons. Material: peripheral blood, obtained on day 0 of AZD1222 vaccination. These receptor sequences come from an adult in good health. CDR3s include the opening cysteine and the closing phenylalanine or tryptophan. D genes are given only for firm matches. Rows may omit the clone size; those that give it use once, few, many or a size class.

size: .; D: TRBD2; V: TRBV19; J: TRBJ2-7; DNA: TGTGCCAGTAGTTTCGGGACTAACGAGCAGTACTTC; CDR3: CASSFGTNEQYF
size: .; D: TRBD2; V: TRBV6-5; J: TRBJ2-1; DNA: TGTGCCAGCAGTCAGACTAGCGGGAACTACAATGAGCAGTTCTTC; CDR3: CASSQTSGNYNEQFF
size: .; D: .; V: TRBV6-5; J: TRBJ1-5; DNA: TGTGCCAGCGGACGCGACAGCGCCAATCAGCCCCAGCATTTT; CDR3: CASGRDSANQPQHF
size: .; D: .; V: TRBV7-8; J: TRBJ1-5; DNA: TGTGCCAGCAGCATACGGAGCAATCAGCCCCAGCATTTT; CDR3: CASSIRSNQPQHF
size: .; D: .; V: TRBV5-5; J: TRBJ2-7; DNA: TGTGCCAGCAGCTTGGAGGGCCCCTACCTGGGGGAGCAGTACTTC; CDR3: CASSLEGPYLGEQYF
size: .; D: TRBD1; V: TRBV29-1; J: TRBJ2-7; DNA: TGCAGCGTTGAGGAGGACAGGAGATACGAGCAGTACTTC; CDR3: CSVEEDRRYEQYF
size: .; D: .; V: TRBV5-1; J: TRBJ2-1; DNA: TGCGCCAGCAGCTTTCAGGGTAGTGAGCAGTTCTTC; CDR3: CASSFQGSEQFF
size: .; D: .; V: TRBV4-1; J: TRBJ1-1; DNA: TGCGCCAGCAGCCCCCTCCAGCACATGAACACTGAAGCTTTCTTT; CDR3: CASSPLQHMNTEAFF
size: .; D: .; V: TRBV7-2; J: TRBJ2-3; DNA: TGTGCCAGCAGCTTAGTGGTAGCGCAAAGCACAGATACGCAGTATTTT; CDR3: CASSLVVAQSTDTQYF
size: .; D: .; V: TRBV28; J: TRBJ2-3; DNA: TGTGCCAGCAGTTCCCCCGCTAGCGGGACAGGAGATACGCAGTATTTT; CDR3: CASSSPASGTGDTQYF
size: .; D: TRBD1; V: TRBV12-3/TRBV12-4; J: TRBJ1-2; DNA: TGTGCCAGCAGTGGGACAGGGTATGGCTACACCTTC; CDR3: CASSGTGYGYTF
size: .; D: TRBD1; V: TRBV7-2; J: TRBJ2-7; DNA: TGTGCCAGCAGCTTAGGAGGGACAGGTGGGGAGCAGTACTTC; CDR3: CASSLGGTGGEQYF
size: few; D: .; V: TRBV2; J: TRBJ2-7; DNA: TGTGCCAGCAGGGATTACGAGCAGTACTTC; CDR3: CASRDYEQYF